One and the same sample provided the 20 T cell receptor beta chains below, sequenced in a study of CD8+CD57+ T cells in acquired aplastic anemia. Profiling that covered TCR beta VDJ and CDR3 relied on genomic DNA as its template. TCRdb reprocessed the reads with MiXCR, giving one entry per CDR3 protein. The data contain around 180,000 distinct CDR3 sequences, about 60% of them singletons. Sequencing was carried out using sorted CD4+, CD8+, or CD8+CD57+ T cells (not recorded which) from PBMCs. These receptors were obtained from a human donor in good health.

Details on this clonotype: At one end, the junction sequence differs from germline, possibly due to a read error. This chain connects TRBV20-1 to TRBJ2-1; 11 nucleotides line up with TRBD2. The CDR3 is 15 amino acids. From germline, CDR1 is DFQATT and CDR2 SNEGSKA (reference sequence). CDR3 DNA sequence: TGCAGTGCTAGAGAGATAGCGGGAGGGTACAATGAGCAGATCTTC. Translation: CSAREIAGGYNEQIF.

Here the CDR3 reads CASSRTTYEQYF. CDR3 DNA: TGTGCCAGCAGTCGGACCACCTACGAGCAGTACTTC. The gene calls are TRBV7-2 and TRBJ2-7; D remains ambiguous. Germline CDR1 SGHTA, CDR2 FQGNSA. V lost 6 bases, J lost 2 bases, and 8 bases lay in between. There are 12 residues in the CDR3.

V usage is TRBV15 and J usage is TRBJ1-6; D perhaps matches TRBD1 (5 bases). The CDR3 is 17 residues long. V gave up 0 bases and J gave up 8 bases, with 17 bases separating them. Germline V CDR1 and CDR2: LNHNV, YYDKDF (reference sequence). The CDR3 loop is CATSRDRGTSGHSPLHF. DNA of the CDR3: TGTGCCACCAGCAGAGATAGGGGTACCTCGGGCCATTCACCCCTCCACTTT. Supplemented by reference TRBV15 and TRBJ1-6, the full variable domain reads DAMVIQNPRYQVTQFGKPVTLSCSQTLNHNVMYWYQQKSSQAPKLLFHYYDKDFNNEADTPDNFQSRRPNTSFCFLDIRSPGLGDTAMYLCATSRDRGTSGHSPLHFGNGTRLTVT.

V usage is TRBV9 and J usage is TRBJ2-5; D may correspond to TRBD1 or TRBD2 (5 bases each). Trimming shortened V by 3 bases and J by 4 bases, and 10 bases separated the two germline ends. Germline assignment: CDR1 SGDLS and CDR2 YYNGEE. The CDR3 totals 13 residues. CDR3 bases: TGTGCCAGCAGCGAGTGGGACGTAGAGACCCAGTACTTC. Protein sequence: CASSEWDVETQYF.

This clonotype was seen a single time. The chain links TRBV5-1 to TRBJ2-7; D is ambiguous. CDR3 length equals 11 residues. Germline-derived CDR1 and CDR2 are SGHRS and YFSETQ. Between the trimmed V and J ends, which lost 4 bases and 6 bases, there was a span of 8 bases. CDR3 region: CASSVAGEQYF. As DNA, the CDR3 is TGCGCCAGCAGCGTAGCAGGCGAGCAGTACTTC.

The chain carries TRBV7-6 and TRBJ1-3, with D hard to call. CDR1 is SGHVS, CDR2 FNYEAQ, per germline. V was trimmed by 5 bases and J by 4 bases, leaving 9 bases between them. The CDR3 contains 13 residues. The CDR3: CASSTNEGNTIYF. The CDR3 coding sequence is TGTGCCAGCAGCACGAACGAGGGAAACACCATATATTTT.

Ten or more counts support this clonotype. The gene calls are TRBV2 and TRBJ1-1; D is possibly TRBD1 (6 bases). The germline V gene has CDR1 SNHLY and CDR2 FYNNEI. The CDR3 length is 15 residues. Trimming stripped 3 bases from V and 5 bases from J, with 16 bases between. The CDR3: CASSESGGATTEAFF. CDR3 DNA sequence: TGTGCCAGCAGTGAGTCGGGGGGCGCGACGACTGAAGCTTTCTTT.

At least ten counts were recorded for this clonotype. The chain has TRBV10-3 and TRBJ1-4; TRBD1 agrees at 11 bases. The CDR3 extends over 17 amino acids. CDR1 ENHRY and CDR2 SYGVKD come from the germline V gene. V lost 2 bases, J lost 8 bases, and 10 bases stayed unmatched. This chain's CDR3 is CAISEGQGASTSEKLFF. CDR3 nucleotide sequence: TGTGCCATCAGTGAGGGACAGGGGGCCTCTACCTCAGAAAAACTGTTTTTT.

This chain links TRBV7-9 with TRBJ2-5; D possibly uses TRBD1 or TRBD2 (5 bases each). Between the trimmed V and J ends, which lost 5 bases and 3 bases, there was a span of 16 bases. This CDR3 spans 15 amino acids. CDR1 and CDR2 from the germline V gene are SEHNR and FQNEAQ (reference sequence). The CDR3 sequence: CASSPRLGVKETQYF. The CDR3 region has the DNA TGTGCCAGCAGCCCACGGCTGGGGGTTAAAGAGACCCAGTACTTC.

The V gene is TRBV7-2, the J gene TRBJ2-2, with a possible D match to TRBD2 (6 bases). The CDR3 has 12 amino acids. Germline V gene lookup returns CDR1 SGHTA and CDR2 FQGNSA. V gave up 3 bases and J gave up 7 bases, with 6 bases separating them. The CDR3 DNA is TGTGCCAGCAGCTTGGAGGGCGGGGAGCTGTTTTTT. Translating it yields CASSLEGGELFF.

This chain links TRBV7-9 with TRBJ2-3, with D maybe TRBD2 (5 bases). The CDR3 extends over 13 amino acids. Germline CDR1 reads SEHNR; CDR2 reads FQNEAQ (reference sequence). V gave up 4 bases and J gave up 3 bases, with 8 bases separating them. CDR3: CASSSDLTDTQYF. In DNA, the CDR3 is TGTGCCAGCAGCTCGGACTTGACAGATACGCAGTATTTT.

This chain uses TRBV7-2 with TRBJ2-7; TRBD1 might be the D (6 bases). The CDR3 runs to 14 residues. Germline loops: CDR1 SGHTA, CDR2 FQGNSA. The germline V and J ends were trimmed by 4 bases and 4 bases, with 14 bases remaining between them. The CDR3 DNA follows: TGTGCCAGCAGCTCCCAGGCAGGACAGTACGAGCAGTACTTC. Translated, it gives CASSSQAGQYEQYF.

The rearrangement joins TRBV7-9 to TRBJ2-1; D is perhaps TRBD2 (5 bases). The length of the CDR3 is 12 residues. Trimming removed 5 bases at V and 8 bases at J, with 10 bases between. CDR1 and CDR2 (germline): SEHNR, FQNEAQ (reference sequence). CDR3 DNA: TGTGCCAGCAGCCCGGCGGGCGATGAGCAGTTCTTC. Amino acid sequence: CASSPAGDEQFF.

The rearrangement uses TRBV20-1 and TRBJ2-3, with 10 bases identical to TRBD1. J was trimmed by 2 bases and V by 6 bases; bases with no gene match: 5. CDR3 length: 14 amino acids. The germline V gene has CDR1 DFQATT and CDR2 SNEGSKA (reference sequence). The CDR3 spells CSALDRGYTDTQYF. The CDR3 DNA sequence: TGCAGTGCCCTGGACAGGGGGTACACAGATACGCAGTATTTT.

This clonotype has a count of ten or more. The chain employs TRBV5-8 and TRBJ2-1; 13 bases match TRBD2. The V gene end was trimmed by 4 bases and the J gene end by 9 bases; junction bases not matched to a gene: 7. The V gene's germline CDR1 is SGHTS and CDR2 YDEGEE. The CDR3 sequence is 15 residues long. This CDR3 is CASSPGLAGAGEQFF. DNA for the CDR3: TGTGCCAGCAGCCCAGGACTAGCGGGGGCGGGTGAGCAGTTCTTC. The whole variable domain, filled in from reference TRBV5-8 and TRBJ2-1, reads EAGVTQSPTHLIKTRGQQATLRCSPISGHTSVYWYQQALGLGLQFLLWYDEGEERNRGNFPPRFSGRQFPNYSSELNVNALELEDSALYLCASSPGLAGAGEQFFGPGTRLTVL.

In this sample, this clonotype turned up once. The V gene is TRBV5-1, the J gene TRBJ2-3; D remains unclear. Per the germline V gene, CDR1 is SGHRS and CDR2 is YFSETQ. The V end was cut by 6 bases, the J end by 6 bases, with 11 bases between. The CDR3 covers 12 residues. CDR3 in amino acids: CASMYSDDTQYF. The CDR3 DNA reads TGCGCCAGCATGTACTCAGATGATACGCAGTATTTT.

This clonotype has a count of ten or more. The chain recombines TRBV6-2 or TRBV6-3 with TRBJ2-7; tentatively, D is TRBD1 (6 bases). Germline CDR1 is MNHEY and CDR2 is SVGEGT. CDR3 length: 14 amino acids. Trimming removed 4 bases from V and 2 bases from J, with 12 bases in between. The CDR3: CASSSDRFAYEQYF. In DNA form, the CDR3 reads TGTGCCAGCAGTTCGGACAGATTCGCCTACGAGCAGTACTTC.

A single count supports this clonotype. This chain connects TRBV20-1 to TRBJ2-3; D ambiguous. CDR1 is DFQATT, CDR2 SNEGSKA, per germline (reference sequence). The V gene lost 5 bases and the J gene lost 2 bases, with 8 bases spanning the gap. This CDR3 contains 12 residues. The CDR3 DNA reads as TGCAGTGCTTCCCCTAACACAGATACGCAGTATTTT. It translates to CSASPNTDTQYF.

The chain combines TRBV2 with TRBJ2-5, with 8 bases that match TRBD1. The CDR3 loop spans 15 amino acids. Germline V gives CDR1 SNHLY, CDR2 FYNNEI. V shed 6 bases and J 5 bases; nucleotides not matched to a gene: 11. CDR3 nucleotides: TGTGCCAGCAGCCGCTGGACAGGGAGTGAGGAGACCCAGTACTTC. Its translation is CASSRWTGSEETQYF.

This clonotype was recorded at least ten times. The chain recombines TRBV7-6 with TRBJ1-2, with 8 bases identical to TRBD1. This CDR3 region has 18 residues. Trimming took 1 base from V and 7 from J; bases not matched to a gene: 17. Germline V gives CDR1 SGHVS, CDR2 FNYEAQ. CDR3 sequence (DNA): TGTGCCAGCAGCTTAGACCCCCCTTACAGGGGGGGCGCGGGTGGCTACACCTTC. As protein: CASSLDPPYRGGAGGYTF.